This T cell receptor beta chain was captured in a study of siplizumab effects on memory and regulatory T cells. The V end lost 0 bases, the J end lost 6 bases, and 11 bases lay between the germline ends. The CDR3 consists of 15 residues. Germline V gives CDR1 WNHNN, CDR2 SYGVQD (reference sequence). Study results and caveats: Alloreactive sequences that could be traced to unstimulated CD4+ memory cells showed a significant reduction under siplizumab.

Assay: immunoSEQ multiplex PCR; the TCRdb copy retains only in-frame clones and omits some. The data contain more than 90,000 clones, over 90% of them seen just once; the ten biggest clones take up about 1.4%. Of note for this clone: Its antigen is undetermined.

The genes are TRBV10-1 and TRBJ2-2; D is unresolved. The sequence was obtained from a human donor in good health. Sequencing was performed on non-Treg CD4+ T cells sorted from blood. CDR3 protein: CASSESPRVAGELFF. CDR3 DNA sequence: TGCGCCAGCAGTGAGTCGCCTAGGGTAGCCGGGGAGCTGTTTTTT.